One and the same sample provided the 32 T cell receptor beta chains below, sequenced in a study of cytomegalovirus exposure and HLA in healthy donors. PCR employed 60 Vbeta and 13 Jbeta primers. Here immunoSEQ multiplex PCR was the method, and the copy in TCRdb shows in-frame clones only, minus some. The data contain about 140,000 clones, 76% of them singletons. Material: PBMCs. Source of these receptors: a man aged 18 to 29 in good health and CMV-seronegative.

The CDR3 is CASSSTPGLNTGELFF. In DNA, the CDR3 is TGTGCCAGCAGCTCCACCCCGGGACTGAACACCGGGGAGCTGTTTTTT. The V and J genes are TRBV7-9 and TRBJ2-2; maybe TRBD2 (6 bases). This CDR3 spans 16 amino acids. The germline gives CDR1 SEHNR, CDR2 FQNEAQ (reference sequence). The germline V and J ends were trimmed by 4 bases and 1 base, with 13 bases remaining between them. The full variable domain, rest sourced from reference TRBV7-9 and TRBJ2-2, is DTGVSQNPRHKITKRGQNVTFRCDPISEHNRLYWYRQTLGQGPEFLTYFQNEAQLEKSRLLSDRFSAERPKGSFSTLEIQRTEQGDSAMYLCASSSTPGLNTGELFFGEGSRLTVL.

The CDR3 loop is CAWNPSGGATDTQYF. CDR3 in DNA: TGTGCCTGGAATCCTAGCGGGGGGGCCACAGATACGCAGTATTTT. The V gene is TRBV30, the J gene TRBJ2-3, with 12 bases that match TRBD2. CDR1 and CDR2 (germline): GTSNPN, SVGIG (reference sequence). This CDR3 region has 15 residues. V lost 4 bases to trimming and J lost 2 bases; unmatched junction nucleotides: 4.

The rearrangement joins TRBV9 to TRBJ2-4; D might be TRBD1 (6 bases). The germline gives CDR1 SGDLS, CDR2 YYNGEE. Trimming stripped 0 bases from V and 8 bases from J, with 9 bases between. This CDR3 region has 13 residues. The CDR3, as DNA: TGTGCCAGCAGCGTAGACAGGGAAGACATTCAGTACTTC. Translating gives CASSVDREDIQYF.

The rearrangement links TRBV19 to TRBJ2-7, with 7 bases identical to TRBD2. Trimming took 8 bases from V and 2 from J; bases not matched to a gene: 6. This CDR3 is 13 amino acids long. Germline lookup yields CDR1 LNHDA and CDR2 SQIVND (reference sequence). CDR3 sequence: CASGGGPTYEQYF. The DNA for the CDR3 is TGTGCCAGTGGGGGAGGGCCAACCTACGAGCAGTACTTC.

The rearrangement joins TRBV21-1 to TRBJ2-5; the table's D call, TRBD2, has no DNA check behind it. TRBV21-1 is a pseudogene locus. This CDR3 has 16 residues. CDR3 nucleotides: TGTGCCAGCAGCAAAGGCCGGCAGGGAGGGCGAGAGACCCAGTACTTC. Its protein is CASSKGRQGGRETQYF.

The chain is built from TRBV25-1 and TRBJ2-7, with TRBD2 identical over 10 bases. Germline assignment: CDR1 MGHDK and CDR2 SYGVNS. The CDR3 has 14 amino acids. Germline trimming cut 8 bases from V and 5 bases from J; bases unmatched to any gene: 9. The CDR3 reads CASHSSGREHEQYF. The DNA for the CDR3 is TGTGCCAGCCACTCAAGCGGGAGGGAGCACGAGCAGTACTTC.

This chain connects TRBV10-2 to TRBJ2-7, with a weak D call TRBD1 (6 bases). The CDR3 runs 16 residues. V was pared by 2 bases and J by 1 base, with 15 bases between. Germline lookup yields CDR1 WSHSY and CDR2 SAAADI. CDR3 nucleotides: TGCGCCAGCAGTGAGCCGATCGGGACACCTTCCTACGAGCAGTACTTC. This codes for CASSEPIGTPSYEQYF.

The chain joins TRBV6-4 to TRBJ1-1; no clear D gene. V was shortened by 3 bases and J by 1 base, with 6 bases between the two germline ends. CDR1 and CDR2 (germline): MRHNA, SNTAGT. The CDR3 is 13 amino acids. The DNA for the CDR3 is TGTGCCAGCAGTGAACGGGAGAACACTGAAGCTTTCTTT. This sequence encodes CASSERENTEAFF.

The J gene is TRBJ2-5, the V gene TRBV7-8; the D gene is possibly TRBD1 (6 bases). This CDR3 has 14 residues. From germline, CDR1 is SGHVS and CDR2 FQNEAQ. Trimming removed 8 bases at V and 1 base at J, with 14 bases between. CDR3 nucleotides: TGTGCCAGCGGGGGCCGTATCGCCCAAGAGACCCAGTACTTC. Its protein is CASGGRIAQETQYF.

The V gene is TRBV27, the J gene TRBJ2-7, with 10 positions matching TRBD2. This CDR3 spans 16 amino acids. CDR1 is MNHEY and CDR2 is SMNVEV in the germline V gene (reference sequence). J was trimmed by 1 base and V by 4 bases; bases with no gene match: 7. The CDR3 spells CASSSLGLAESYEQYF. The CDR3 DNA reads as TGTGCCAGCAGTTCCCTCGGACTAGCGGAATCCTACGAGCAGTACTTC.

The chain joins TRBV5-1 to TRBJ2-2; unclear D gene. This CDR3 spans 15 amino acids. CDR1 SGHRS and CDR2 YFSETQ come from the germline V gene. V shed 4 bases and J shed 1 base, with 11 bases lying between them. The CDR3 region has the DNA TGCGCCAGCAGCCTCCAGAGACAGAACACCGGGGAGCTGTTTTTT. It is translated as CASSLQRQNTGELFF.

This clone was observed a single time. This chain joins TRBV5-1 and TRBJ1-5; 8 bases align to TRBD1. Germline V gene data show CDR1 as SGHRS and CDR2 as YFSETQ. J was trimmed by 0 bases and V by 0 bases; bases with no gene match: 5. CDR3 size: 17 residues. CDR3 bases: TGCGCCAGCAGCTTGGGCGACAGGGGCAATAGCAATCAGCCCCAGCATTTT. Amino acids: CASSLGDRGNSNQPQHF.

The chain recombines TRBV9 with TRBJ1-1; 11 nucleotides align to TRBD1. The ends lost 4 bases at V and 3 bases at J; junction bases unmatched: 8. Looked up from germline, CDR1 is SGDLS and CDR2 is YYNGEE. This CDR3 comprises 16 residues. The CDR3 sequence: CASSLRTGGSDTEAFF. CDR3 DNA: TGTGCCAGCAGCTTGAGGACAGGGGGCAGTGACACTGAAGCTTTCTTT.

The V and J genes are TRBV29-1 and TRBJ2-4; D not certain. V was clipped by 5 bases and J by 4 bases, with 24 bases between them. The CDR3 is made up of 17 amino acids. Germline-derived CDR1 and CDR2 are SQVTM and ANQGSEA. CDR3 nucleotide sequence: TGCAGCGTTTCCCCCCCTGGTGGGCCAAACCCGAAAAACATTCAGTACTTC. Protein sequence: CSVSPPGGPNPKNIQYF.

This chain connects TRBV6-5 to TRBJ1-2, with a possible D match to TRBD1 (6 bases). V lost 0 bases and J lost 7, with 15 bases in between. This CDR3 contains 15 residues. Germline CDR1 MNHEY, CDR2 SVGAGI. CDR3 residues: CASSYSVPGASGYTF. DNA for the CDR3: TGTGCCAGCAGTTACTCGGTCCCAGGGGCGTCTGGCTACACCTTC.

The V gene is TRBV11-3, the J gene TRBJ1-2; maybe TRBD1 (5 bases). This CDR3 region has 16 residues. CDR1 is SGHNT and CDR2 is YENEEA in the germline V gene. V was clipped by 0 bases and J by 4 bases, with 15 bases between them. The CDR3 spells CASSLDGNGGSYGYTF. The CDR3 nucleotides read TGTGCCAGCAGCTTAGATGGGAACGGGGGTAGCTATGGCTACACCTTC.

About this clone: A read error may produce the germline difference seen at one junction end. The chain has TRBV2 and TRBJ1-2; a weak D match, TRBD1 (5 bases). The CDR3 loop spans 16 amino acids. Germline CDR1 and CDR2: SNHLY and FYNNEI. The CDR3 sequence is CAGSEALGRGGYGYTF. CDR3 nucleotides: TGTGCCGGCAGTGAAGCGCTAGGGAGGGGAGGCTATGGCTACACCTTC.

The V and J genes are TRBV7-9 and TRBJ1-2, with 11 bases lining up with TRBD1. The CDR3 has 15 amino acids. J gave up 7 bases and V 4 bases, and 8 bases lay outside the gene matches. Per germline, CDR1 SEHNR and CDR2 FQNEAQ (reference sequence). The DNA for the CDR3 is TGTGCCAGCAGCTCACAAGGACAGGGGGCAAGTGGCTACACCTTC. This gives the protein CASSSQGQGASGYTF.

Notes on this clone: Other DNA sequences within the sample encode an identical CDR3. This chain links TRBV5-1 with TRBJ2-7; D ambiguous. The CDR3 runs 13 residues. Trimming removed 7 bases from V and 3 bases from J, with 14 bases in between. Germline V gene data show CDR1 as SGHRS and CDR2 as YFSETQ. The CDR3 loop reads CASHTPPGYEQYF. CDR3 DNA: TGCGCCAGCCATACCCCTCCAGGCTACGAGCAGTACTTC.

CDR3 nucleotides: TGTGCCAGCAGTTCCCGCGGGTCTTACGAGCAGTACTTC. Translation: CASSSRGSYEQYF. V is TRBV27 and J is TRBJ2-7; maybe TRBD2 (5 bases). Germline V gene lookup returns CDR1 MNHEY and CDR2 SMNVEV (reference sequence). Trimming shortened V by 4 bases and J by 4 bases, and 11 bases separated the two germline ends. The CDR3 is 13 amino acids.

The rearrangement uses TRBV11-2 and TRBJ1-1; D is perhaps TRBD1 (5 bases). Trimming cost V 5 bases and J 3 bases, with 13 bases left between them. Germline CDR1 reads SGHAT; CDR2 reads FQNNGV. The length of the CDR3 is 14 residues. CDR3: CASSPDQGDTEAFF. CDR3 DNA: TGTGCCAGCAGCCCAGACCAGGGTGACACTGAAGCTTTCTTT.

The chain carries TRBV2 and TRBJ2-5; D gene ambiguous. CDR1 is SNHLY, CDR2 FYNNEI, per germline. The CDR3 is 14 amino acids. The V gene lost 7 bases and the J gene lost 5 bases, with 17 bases spanning the gap. DNA for the CDR3: TGTGCCAGCATGTGGAGTGTTATGGGTGAGACCCAGTACTTC. Translation gives CASMWSVMGETQYF. The full variable domain, in which reference TRBV2 and TRBJ2-5 provide the parts outside the CDR3, is EPEVTQTPSHQVTQMGQEVILRCVPISNHLYFYWYRQILGQKVEFLVSFYNNEISEKSEIFDDQFSVERPDGSNFTLKIRSTKLEDSAMYFCASMWSVMGETQYFGPGTRLLVL.

The chain combines TRBV5-4 with TRBJ2-7; possibly TRBD2 for D (5 bases). Per the germline V gene, CDR1 is SGHNT and CDR2 is YYREEE (reference sequence). The CDR3 loop spans 13 amino acids. Trimming cost V 4 bases and J 5 bases, with 13 bases left between them. CDR3 loop: CASSRDSRDEQYF. Written as DNA, the CDR3 is TGTGCCAGCAGCCGGGATTCGCGGGACGAGCAGTACTTC.

On this clone: No conserved phenylalanine or tryptophan is present at the end of the CDR3, so a read error is the likely explanation. The chain uses TRBV6-1 and TRBJ1-1; 9 positions agree with TRBD1. Germline CDR1 reads MNHNS; CDR2 reads SASEGT. This CDR3 region has 16 residues. V gave up 3 bases and J gave up 4 bases; unmatched junction bases: 9. This CDR3 is CASSDLGQGGSTEAFV. The DNA for the CDR3 is TGTGCCAGCAGTGACCTGGGACAGGGAGGCAGCACTGAAGCTTTCGTT.

The chain carries TRBV19 and TRBJ2-3; TRBD2 aligns across 10 bases. J lost 5 bases, V lost 1 base, and 9 bases had no gene match. The CDR3 sequence is 17 residues long. Germline CDR1 reads LNHDA; CDR2 reads SQIVND (reference sequence). The CDR3, as DNA: TGTGCCAGTAGTATAGGGCTGAGCGGGGGGGCCAAAGATACGCAGTATTTT. Amino acids: CASSIGLSGGAKDTQYF.

The chain recombines TRBV9 with TRBJ2-2; D not resolved. V lost 4 bases to trimming and J lost 5 bases, with 12 bases between them. CDR3 size: 14 residues. CDR1 SGDLS and CDR2 YYNGEE come from the germline V gene. The CDR3 loop is CASSSSTGTGELFF. The CDR3, as DNA: TGTGCCAGCAGCTCCTCCACCGGTACCGGGGAGCTGTTTTTT.

V and J are TRBV4-1 and TRBJ2-3; TRBD1 agrees at 9 bases. Trimming removed 1 base from V and 6 bases from J; junction bases left unmatched: 5. Germline lookup yields CDR1 MGHRA and CDR2 YSYEKL. This CDR3 contains 15 residues. The CDR3 DNA sequence: TGCGCCAGCAGCCAAGTAGGGACAGGGCCGGATACGCAGTATTTT. Its translation: CASSQVGTGPDTQYF.

This chain links TRBV6-1 with TRBJ1-5, with D maybe TRBD1 (6 bases). The germline V gene encodes CDR1 MNHNS and CDR2 SASEGT. The CDR3 runs 16 residues. The V end was cut by 4 bases, the J end by 1 base, with 14 bases between. The CDR3 DNA is TGTGCCAGCAGTGCCCACAGGGCCCAGAGCAATCAGCCCCAGCATTTT. This codes for CASSAHRAQSNQPQHF.

The CDR3 DNA is TGTGCCAGCAGTTTCGGGACAGCGTCCTACGAGCAGTACTTC. Translated: CASSFGTASYEQYF. The rearrangement uses TRBV28 and TRBJ2-5; 7 nucleotides match TRBD1. The end of the DNA fits TRBJ2-7 better, so the J call may be wrong. The CDR3 is made up of 14 amino acids. The germline V gene encodes CDR1 MDHEN and CDR2 SYDVKM.

CDR3 DNA: TGTGCCAGCAGCCAAGTTGGTTCAGGTTCGAACACTGAAGCTTTCTTT. Amino acids: CASSQVGSGSNTEAFF. The rearrangement joins TRBV4-2 to TRBJ1-1; no reliable D call. The V gene lost 1 base and the J gene lost 1 base, with 13 bases spanning the gap. The CDR3 is made up of 16 amino acids. The germline V gene has CDR1 LGHNA and CDR2 YNFKEQ.

V and J are TRBV19 and TRBJ2-1; 9 nucleotides align to TRBD1. Germline lookup yields CDR1 LNHDA and CDR2 SQIVND (reference sequence). V gave up 1 base and J gave up 7 bases; unmatched junction bases: 14. The CDR3 is made up of 18 amino acids. The DNA for the CDR3 is TGTGCCAGTAGTATAGGCCCCCTCCGGGACAGGGTGACGAATGAGCAGTTCTTC. Protein product: CASSIGPLRDRVTNEQFF.

The chain has TRBV6-5 and TRBJ1-1; TRBD1 aligns across 7 bases. The germline gives CDR1 MNHEY, CDR2 SVGAGI. The CDR3 totals 14 residues. J lost 5 bases, V lost 4 bases, and 7 bases had no gene match. The CDR3 coding sequence is TGTGCCAGCAGTTCCAGGGGGTCAGGGACTGAAGCTTTCTTT. Translation: CASSSRGSGTEAFF.